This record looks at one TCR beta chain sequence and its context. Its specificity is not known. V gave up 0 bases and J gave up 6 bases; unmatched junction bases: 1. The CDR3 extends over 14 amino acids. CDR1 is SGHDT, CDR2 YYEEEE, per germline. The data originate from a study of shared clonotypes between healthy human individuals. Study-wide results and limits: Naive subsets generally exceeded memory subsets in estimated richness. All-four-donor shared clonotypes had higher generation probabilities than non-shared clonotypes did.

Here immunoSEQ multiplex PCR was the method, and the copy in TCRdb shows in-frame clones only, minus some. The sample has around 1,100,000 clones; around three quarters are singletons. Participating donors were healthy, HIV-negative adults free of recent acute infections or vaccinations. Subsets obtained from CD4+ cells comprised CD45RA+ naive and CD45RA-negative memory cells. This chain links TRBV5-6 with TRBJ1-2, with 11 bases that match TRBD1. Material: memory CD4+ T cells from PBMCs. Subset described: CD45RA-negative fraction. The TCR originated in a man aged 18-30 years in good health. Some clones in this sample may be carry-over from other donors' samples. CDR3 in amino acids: CASSLGTGGDGYTF. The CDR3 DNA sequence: TGTGCCAGCAGCTTGGGGACAGGGGGCGATGGCTACACCTTC.